Below, 9 T cell receptor beta chains from the same sample are listed, as sequenced in a study of cytomegalovirus exposure and HLA in healthy donors. PCR used 60 Vbeta primers and 13 Jbeta primers. Using immunoSEQ multiplex PCR, the repertoire was profiled, and TCRdb retains in-frame clones only, with some absent. The table lists more than 90,000 clones, about 80% of them singletons. The sequenced sample was PBMCs. The receptors shown here come from a woman aged 60 to 75 in good health and CMV-seronegative.

J is TRBJ1-2 and V is TRBV28; the D gene is possibly TRBD1 (6 bases). The CDR3 spans 13 residues. The V gene's germline CDR1 is MDHEN and CDR2 SYDVKM. Trimming took 5 bases from V and 7 from J, leaving 14 bases between them. In nucleotides, the CDR3 is TGTGCCAGCAGTCCCAGGGGTCGGGCTGGCTACACCTTC. Amino acid sequence: CASSPRGRAGYTF.

This clone was counted between two and nine times. The J gene is TRBJ1-1, the V gene TRBV18; 10 nucleotides line up with TRBD1. This CDR3 has 17 residues. Germline V gene data show CDR1 as KGHSH and CDR2 as LQKENI. V was pared by 3 bases and J by 1 base, with 8 bases of the junction left unmatched. CDR3: CASSPGQGIGRNTEAFF. CDR3 DNA sequence: TGTGCCAGCTCACCGGGACAGGGGATAGGAAGGAACACTGAAGCTTTCTTT.

This sequence joins TRBV6-5 and TRBJ2-2, with TRBD2 matching over 9 bases. The CDR3 totals 16 residues. Trimming removed 0 bases from V and 3 bases from J; junction bases left unmatched: 2. From germline, CDR1 is MNHEY and CDR2 SVGAGI. CDR3 region: CASSYSPSGDTGELFF. CDR3 sequence (DNA): TGTGCCAGCAGTTACTCGCCTAGCGGGGACACCGGGGAGCTGTTTTTT.

The V gene is TRBV9, the J gene TRBJ2-1, with 10 bases matching TRBD1. CDR3 length: 15 residues. Germline values: CDR1 SGDLS, CDR2 YYNGEE. V dropped 0 bases and J dropped 5; count of bases not matched to a gene: 2. In DNA, the CDR3 is TGTGCCAGCAGCGTAGGGGGACAGGGGAACAATGAGCAGTTCTTC. It specifies CASSVGGQGNNEQFF.

The chain has TRBV6-7 and TRBJ1-2; no firm D call. TRBV6-7 is given ORF status, its function remaining uncertain. The CDR3 totals 13 residues. Trimming cost V 2 bases and J 4 bases, with 8 bases left between them. The CDR3 loop is CASSYGPLYGYTF. The CDR3 DNA sequence: TGTGCCAGCAGTTACGGGCCACTCTATGGCTACACCTTC.

The genes are TRBV7-6 and TRBJ2-7; TRBD1 agrees at 12 bases. Germline CDR1 reads SGHVS; CDR2 reads FNYEAQ. The trim removed 5 bases at V and 9 bases at J, leaving 11 bases unmatched. The CDR3 covers 15 residues. CDR3 region: CASSDPGTGGSRQYF. CDR3 in DNA: TGTGCCAGCAGCGATCCCGGGACAGGGGGCTCGAGGCAGTACTTC.

The chain links TRBV9 to TRBJ1-1, with unresolved D. Germline CDR1 reads SGDLS; CDR2 reads YYNGEE. The CDR3 sequence is 14 residues long. V dropped 2 bases and J dropped 4 bases, with 12 bases sitting between them. CDR3 in amino acids: CASSVSGVVTEAFF. The CDR3 DNA reads TGTGCCAGCAGCGTTTCCGGGGTGGTCACTGAAGCTTTCTTT. Full variable domain (missing parts from reference TRBV9 and TRBJ1-1): DSGVTQTPKHLITATGQRVTLRCSPRSGDLSVYWYQQSLDQGLQFLIQYYNGEERAKGNILERFSAQQFPDLHSELNLSSLELGDSALYFCASSVSGVVTEAFFGQGTRLTVV.

In its sample, this clone was seen once. The genes are TRBV29-1 and TRBJ1-4; D might be TRBD1 (5 bases). Germline V gene sequence: CDR1 SQVTM, CDR2 ANQGSEA. The V end was cut by 7 bases, the J end by 8 bases, with 17 bases between. This CDR3 has 13 residues. CDR3 sequence reads: CSAGAGEGEKLFF. Written as DNA, the CDR3 is TGCAGCGCCGGGGCGGGGGAGGGCGAAAAACTGTTTTTT.

The V call is TRBV7-8, the J call TRBJ1-1, with a tentative D call TRBD1 (5 bases). The germline V gene has CDR1 SGHVS and CDR2 FQNEAQ. The length of the CDR3 is 13 residues. V shed 7 bases and J shed 0 bases, with 9 bases lying between them. The CDR3 protein is CASTTALNTEAFF. The CDR3, as DNA: TGTGCCAGCACGACAGCGTTGAACACTGAAGCTTTCTTT.